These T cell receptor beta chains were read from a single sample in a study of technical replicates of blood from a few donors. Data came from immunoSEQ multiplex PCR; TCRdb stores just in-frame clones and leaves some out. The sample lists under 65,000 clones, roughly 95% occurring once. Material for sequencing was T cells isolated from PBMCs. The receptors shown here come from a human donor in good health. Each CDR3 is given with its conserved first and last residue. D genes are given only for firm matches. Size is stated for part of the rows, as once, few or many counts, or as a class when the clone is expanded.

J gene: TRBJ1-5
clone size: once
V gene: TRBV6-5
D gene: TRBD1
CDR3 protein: CASSSGQGRNQPQHF
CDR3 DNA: TGTGCCAGCAGTTCGGGACAGGGGCGCAATCAGCCCCAGCATTTT

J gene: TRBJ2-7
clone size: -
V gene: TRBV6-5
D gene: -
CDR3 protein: CASSRGGTRYEQYF
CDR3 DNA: TGTGCCAGCAGCCGAGGAGGGACCCGTTACGAGCAGTACTTC

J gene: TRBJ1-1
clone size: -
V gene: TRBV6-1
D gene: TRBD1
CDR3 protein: CASTNRGFGTEAFF
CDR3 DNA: TGTGCCAGCACTAACAGGGGATTTGGCACTGAAGCTTTCTTT

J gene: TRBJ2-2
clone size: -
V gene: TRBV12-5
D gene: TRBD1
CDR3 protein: CASGLVLQGNGELFF
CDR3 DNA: TGTGCTAGTGGTTTGGTCCTACAGGGGAACGGGGAGCTGTTTTTT

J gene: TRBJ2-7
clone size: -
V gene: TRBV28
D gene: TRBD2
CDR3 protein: CASSPSGSTYEQYF
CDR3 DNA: TGTGCCAGCAGTCCGAGCGGGAGCACCTACGAGCAGTACTTC

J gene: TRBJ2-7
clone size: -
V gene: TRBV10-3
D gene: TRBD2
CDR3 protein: CAISLRPGGSMHEQYF
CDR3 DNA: TGTGCCATCAGTTTGAGACCGGGCGGGAGTATGCACGAGCAGTACTTC

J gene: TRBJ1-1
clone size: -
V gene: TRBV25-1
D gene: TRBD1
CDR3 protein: CASSLRDRGFF
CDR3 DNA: TGTGCCAGCAGTCTCCGGGACAGGGGTTTCTTT

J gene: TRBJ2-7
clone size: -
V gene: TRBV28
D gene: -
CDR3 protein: CASSFPGDKGQYEQYF
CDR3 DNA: TGTGCCAGCAGTTTCCCCGGGGACAAGGGTCAATACGAGCAGTACTTC

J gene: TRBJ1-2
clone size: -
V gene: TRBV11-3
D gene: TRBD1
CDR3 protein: CASSLTSDRDGYTF
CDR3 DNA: TGTGCCAGCAGCCTAACCTCGGACAGGGACGGCTACACCTTC

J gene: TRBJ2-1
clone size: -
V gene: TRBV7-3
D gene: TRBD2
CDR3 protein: CATKLAGGNEQFF
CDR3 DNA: TGTGCCACCAAACTAGCGGGTGGTAATGAGCAGTTCTTC

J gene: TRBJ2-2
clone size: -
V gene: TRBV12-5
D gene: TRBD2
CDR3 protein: CASGPVAGAYTGELFF
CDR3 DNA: TGTGCTAGTGGCCCCGTAGCGGGAGCATACACCGGGGAGCTGTTTTTT

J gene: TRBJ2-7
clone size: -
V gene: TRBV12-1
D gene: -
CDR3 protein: CASSRISGRDRPYEQYF
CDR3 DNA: TGTGCCAGCAGCAGGATTAGCGGGAGGGATAGACCCTACGAGCAGTACTTC

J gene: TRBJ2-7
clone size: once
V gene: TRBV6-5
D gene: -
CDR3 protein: CASSSPWGRRTYEQYF
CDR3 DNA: TGTGCCAGCAGTTCTCCTTGGGGCAGAAGGACCTACGAGCAGTACTTC

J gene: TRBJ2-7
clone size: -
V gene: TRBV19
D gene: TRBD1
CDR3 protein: CASSIDTGTGAHEQYF
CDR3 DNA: TGTGCCAGTAGTATAGATACCGGGACAGGGGCCCACGAGCAGTACTTC

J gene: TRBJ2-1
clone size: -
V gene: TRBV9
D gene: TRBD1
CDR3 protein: CASSPRDRDNEQFF
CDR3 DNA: TGTGCCAGCAGCCCCCGGGACAGAGACAATGAGCAGTTCTTC

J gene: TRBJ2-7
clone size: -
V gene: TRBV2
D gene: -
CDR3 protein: CASSPTAGGYLEQYF
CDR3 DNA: TGTGCCAGCAGCCCGACGGCGGGCGGATATCTAGAGCAGTACTTC

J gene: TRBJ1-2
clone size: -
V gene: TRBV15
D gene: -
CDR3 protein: CATSRDAFKGYTF
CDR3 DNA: TGTGCCACCAGCAGAGATGCGTTCAAGGGCTACACCTTC

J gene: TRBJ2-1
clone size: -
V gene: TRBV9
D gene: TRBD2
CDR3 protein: CASSVSVGLANHNEQFF
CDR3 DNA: TGTGCCAGCAGCGTAAGCGTTGGACTAGCGAACCACAATGAGCAGTTCTTC

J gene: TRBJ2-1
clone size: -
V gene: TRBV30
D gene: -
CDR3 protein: CAWSTGGEQFF
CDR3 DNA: TGTGCCTGGAGTACCGGAGGGGAGCAGTTCTTC

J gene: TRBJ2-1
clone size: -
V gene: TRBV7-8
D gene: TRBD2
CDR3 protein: CASSLEPGLQINEQFF
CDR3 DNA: TGTGCCAGCAGCTTAGAGCCGGGACTACAGATCAATGAGCAGTTCTTC

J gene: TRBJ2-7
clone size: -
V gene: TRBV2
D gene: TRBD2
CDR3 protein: CASSVDSGRNYEQYF
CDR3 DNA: TGTGCCAGCAGTGTGGATAGCGGGAGGAATTACGAGCAGTACTTC

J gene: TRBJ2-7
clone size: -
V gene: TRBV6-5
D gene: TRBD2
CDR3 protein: CASRSSGGLGEQYF
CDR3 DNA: TGTGCCAGCAGATCCAGCGGGGGCTTAGGCGAGCAGTACTTC

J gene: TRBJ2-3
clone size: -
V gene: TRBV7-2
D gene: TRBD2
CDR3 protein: CASSLGTSGRADTQYF
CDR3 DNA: TGTGCCAGCAGCTTAGGTACTAGCGGGAGAGCAGATACGCAGTATTTT

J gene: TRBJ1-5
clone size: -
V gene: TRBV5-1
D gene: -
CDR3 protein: CASSRRGGWDQPQHF
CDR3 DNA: TGCGCCAGCAGCCGTAGGGGTGGTTGGGATCAGCCCCAGCATTTT

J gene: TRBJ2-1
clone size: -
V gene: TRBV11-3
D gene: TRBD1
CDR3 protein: CASSVGTATNNEQFF
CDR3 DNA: TGTGCCAGCAGCGTCGGGACAGCAACGAACAATGAGCAGTTCTTC

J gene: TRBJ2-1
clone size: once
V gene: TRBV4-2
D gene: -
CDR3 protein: CASSQEDEQFF
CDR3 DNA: TGTGCCAGCAGCCAGGAGGATGAGCAGTTCTTC

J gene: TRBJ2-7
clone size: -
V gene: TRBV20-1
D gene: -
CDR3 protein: CSARGMSEQYF
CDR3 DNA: TGCAGTGCTAGAGGTATGAGCGAGCAGTACTTC

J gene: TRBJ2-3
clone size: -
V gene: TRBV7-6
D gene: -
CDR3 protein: CASSYNAGWEGDTQYF
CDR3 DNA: TGTGCCAGCAGCTATAACGCGGGTTGGGAAGGGGATACGCAGTATTTT

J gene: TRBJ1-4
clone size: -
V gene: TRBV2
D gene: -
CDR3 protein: CASRRGGANEKLFF
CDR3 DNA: TGTGCCAGCAGGAGGGGGGGGGCTAATGAAAAACTGTTTTTT

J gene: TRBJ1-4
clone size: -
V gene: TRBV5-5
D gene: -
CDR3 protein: CASSINEKLFF
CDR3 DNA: TGTGCCAGCAGCATAAATGAAAAACTGTTTTTT

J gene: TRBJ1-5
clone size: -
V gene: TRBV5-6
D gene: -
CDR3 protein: CASSLLSGSQPQHF
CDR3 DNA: TGTGCCAGCAGCTTGTTATCCGGGTCGCAGCCCCAGCATTTT

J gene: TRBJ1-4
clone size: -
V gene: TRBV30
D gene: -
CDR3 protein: CAWSRGEGTNEKLFF
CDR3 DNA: TGTGCCTGGAGTCGGGGAGAGGGAACTAATGAAAAACTGTTTTTT

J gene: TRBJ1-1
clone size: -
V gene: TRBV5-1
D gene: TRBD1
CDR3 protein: CASSLDRGNTEAFF
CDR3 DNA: TGCGCCAGCAGCTTGGACAGGGGGAACACTGAAGCTTTCTTT

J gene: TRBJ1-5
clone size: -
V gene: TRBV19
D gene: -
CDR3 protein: CASNEVYDNQPQHF
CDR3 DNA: TGTGCCAGTAATGAGGTGTATGACAATCAGCCCCAGCATTTT

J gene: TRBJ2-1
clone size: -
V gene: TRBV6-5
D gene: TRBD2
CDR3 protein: CASSSLAGGSNEQFF
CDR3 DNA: TGTGCCAGCAGTTCGCTAGCGGGAGGGAGCAATGAGCAGTTCTTC

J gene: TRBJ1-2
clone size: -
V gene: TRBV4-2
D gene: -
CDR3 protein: CASSPTGRENYGYTF
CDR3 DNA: TGTGCCAGCAGCCCTACCGGGAGGGAGAACTATGGCTACACCTTC

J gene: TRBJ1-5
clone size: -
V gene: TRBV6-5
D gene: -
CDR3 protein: CASTARVSQPQHF
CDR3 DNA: TGTGCCAGCACGGCCAGGGTCTCTCAGCCCCAGCATTTT

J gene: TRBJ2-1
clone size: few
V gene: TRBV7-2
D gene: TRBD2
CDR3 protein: CASRLSGRASYNEQFF
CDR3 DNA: TGTGCCAGCAGACTTAGCGGGAGGGCCTCCTACAATGAGCAGTTCTTC

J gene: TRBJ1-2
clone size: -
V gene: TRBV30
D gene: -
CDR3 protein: CAWSGDTSNYGYTF
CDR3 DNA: TGTGCCTGGAGTGGCGACACATCTAACTATGGCTACACCTTC

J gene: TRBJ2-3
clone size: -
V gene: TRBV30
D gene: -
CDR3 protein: CARGSGKSSTDTQYF
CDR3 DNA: TGTGCCAGGGGTAGCGGAAAGTCTAGCACAGATACGCAGTATTTT

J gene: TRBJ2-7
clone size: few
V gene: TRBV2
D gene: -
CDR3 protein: CASKLGQPYEQYF
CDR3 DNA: TGTGCCAGCAAGCTTGGGCAGCCCTACGAGCAGTACTTC

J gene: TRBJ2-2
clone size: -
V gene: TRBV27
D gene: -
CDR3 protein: CASSLTGWELFF
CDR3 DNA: TGTGCCAGCAGTTTAACGGGATGGGAGCTGTTTTTT

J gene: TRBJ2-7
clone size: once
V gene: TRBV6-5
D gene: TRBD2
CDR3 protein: CASSPGLAGYEQYF
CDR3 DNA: TGTGCCAGCAGCCCAGGACTAGCGGGATACGAGCAGTACTTC

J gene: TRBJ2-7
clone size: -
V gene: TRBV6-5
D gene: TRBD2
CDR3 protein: CASSRTSGFYEQYF
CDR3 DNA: TGTGCCAGCAGTCGGACTAGCGGGTTCTACGAGCAGTACTTC

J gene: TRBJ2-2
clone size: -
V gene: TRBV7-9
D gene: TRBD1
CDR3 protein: CASSWDRVTGELFF
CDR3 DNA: TGTGCCAGCAGCTGGGACAGGGTTACCGGGGAGCTGTTTTTT

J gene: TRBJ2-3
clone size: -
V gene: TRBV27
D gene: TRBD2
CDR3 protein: CASSSVAGVTDTQYF
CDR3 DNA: TGTGCCAGCAGTTCCGTGGCGGGAGTCACAGATACGCAGTATTTT

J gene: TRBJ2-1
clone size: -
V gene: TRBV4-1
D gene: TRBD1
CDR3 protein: CASSRDGQGSGQFF
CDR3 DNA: TGCGCCAGCAGCCGGGACGGACAGGGGTCGGGGCAGTTCTTC

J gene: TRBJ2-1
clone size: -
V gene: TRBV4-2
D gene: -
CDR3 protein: CASSHRSLGAEDNEQFF
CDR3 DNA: TGTGCCAGCAGCCACAGATCCCTTGGGGCTGAAGACAATGAGCAGTTCTTC

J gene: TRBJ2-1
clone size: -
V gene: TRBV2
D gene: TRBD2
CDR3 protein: CALGGGRDEQFF
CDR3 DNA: TGTGCCCTCGGTGGGGGGAGGGATGAGCAGTTCTTC